A single T cell receptor beta chain is shown here with its context. Its antigen target is currently unknown. At one end, the junction sequence differs from germline, possibly due to a read error. This specimen comes from a study of blood T cells in healthy people across ages (dated by TCRdb to about 2015). About the full investigation: In model experiments, template switching captured about one uniquely barcoded TCR beta cDNA molecule for every two T cells. The donors were divided into four age groups: young (average around 15 years), middle-aged (approximately 39), aged (approximately 59) and long-lived (about 80). Two additional independent replicas of 1 million unique cDNA reads from the same blood draw were analyzed for two donors (one aged 18 to 30 and one aged 80 or older). The study measured age-related changes in TCR beta repertoire diversity using deep sequencing normalized with unique cDNA molecular identifiers. Donors of different ages were randomly distributed across sequencing lanes to avoid experimental bias.

Library preparation was by 5' RACE. The reads were generated on an Illumina HiSeq 2500. A second PCR of about 7 to 12 cycles was performed with a sample-barcoded 5' primer and a J-beta primer mix. A unique molecular identifier was introduced onto each TCR beta cDNA molecule by a template-switch 5' adaptor carrying 12 random nucleotides. Each sample yielded at least 2.5 million CDR3-containing paired-end reads. First-strand cDNA was synthesized from all RNA with the Mint cDNA synthesis kit, primed by a TRBC-specific oligonucleotide. Following uracil-DNA glycosylase treatment, all cDNA underwent a first 18-cycle PCR with the universal primers M1SS and BC2_uni_R. On the study's bioinformatics: Each sample was normalized by randomly selecting 1 million high-quality reads, each carrying a distinct molecular identifier. Reads sharing molecular identifiers were discarded rather than binned into consensus sequences. MiTCR, with a Q25 quality threshold and the strictest error-elimination algorithm, was used for CDR3 identification, clonotype clustering and error correction. A nonparametric unseen species model using Euler transformation provided a lower-bound estimate of total TCR beta diversity. The public reads were quality trimmed at Q25 with fastp and then assembled into clones with MiXCR by TCRdb, keeping productive beta chains. Rows are unified per CDR3 protein, each entry keeping the most common DNA and genes. TCRdb assigned the V and J calls; the authors' analysis was not used. The sample yields about 640,000 distinct CDR3 sequences; around three fifths were counted once. 30% to 45% of the sample is in the top ten clones.

The approximately 40 donors, aged about 6 to 95 years, were systemically healthy Caucasian individuals from Russia. Approximately 9.7 milliliters of peripheral blood were drawn from each donor into EDTA-treated Vacutainer tubes. Ficoll-Paque density-gradient centrifugation was used to isolate PBMCs, with at least 7 million obtained per sample. Total RNA was extracted from PBMCs with Trizol reagent, with at least 6 micrograms obtained per sample. Naive CD45RAhigh/CD27high T cell percentages were measured by flow cytometry on a PBMC aliquot from every donor. Beyond this particular receptor, the publication reports: Compared with the aged group, more naive CD4+ T cells, fewer expanded clones and increased TCR diversity were shown by the long-lived group, suggesting age selection. Bulk unsorted PBMC profiling prevented conclusive comparison of naive and antigen-experienced compartments. As age increased, observed TCR beta diversity per million T cells dropped in a roughly linear way, and a significant reduction was already evident by age 40. Because the CMV infection status of the donors was unknown, age-related changes in expanded clonotypes may potentially have been confounded. Estimates of total diversity from one million sequenced T cells were regarded as lower bounds and underestimates. There was a strong correlation between observed TCR beta diversity and the percentage of naive T cells measured by flow cytometry.

The CDR3 measures 11 amino acids from cysteine to phenylalanine. The entry retains the CDR3 DNA only, 33 bases that are in frame from base 1. For CDR1 and CDR2, the germline V gene lists SNHLY and FYNNEI. The V and J segments used are TRBV2 and TRBJ2-1; there is no confident call for the D gene. The receptor was derived from a man in his 60s in good health. Sequencing was done on a sample of blood. CDR3 sequence: CAGRLWNEQFF. The nucleotides read TGTGCCGGCAGACTTTGGAATGAGCAGTTCTTC.